Shown below are 27 T cell receptor beta chains from a single sample sequenced in a study of cytomegalovirus exposure and HLA in healthy donors. PCR involved 60 Vbeta and 13 Jbeta primers. Libraries were prepared by immunoSEQ multiplex PCR; TCRdb keeps only in-frame clonotypes and omits some of them. The table includes some 120,000 clones, 65% to 90% detected once. The sequenced material came from PBMCs. The receptors come from a woman aged 18-35 years in good health and CMV-seropositive.

The J gene is TRBJ1-5, the V gene TRBV29-1; maybe TRBD1 (6 bases). Per germline, CDR1 SQVTM and CDR2 ANQGSEA. V was pared by 6 bases and J by 9 bases, with 15 bases between. The CDR3 is 12 residues long. In nucleotides, the CDR3 is TGCAGCGTGAGGCAGGGGAACGCGCCCCAGCATTTT. Encoded protein: CSVRQGNAPQHF. Full variable domain (missing parts from reference TRBV29-1 and TRBJ1-5): SAVISQKPSRDICQRGTSLTIQCQVDSQVTMMFWYRQQPGQSLTLIATANQGSEATYESGFVIDKFPISRPNLTFSTLTVSNMSPEDSSIYLCSVRQGNAPQHFGDGTRLSIL.

The rearrangement joins TRBV11-2 to TRBJ2-5, with D perhaps matching TRBD2 (7 bases). The CDR3 contains 15 residues. Trimming stripped 1 base from V and 5 bases from J, with 14 bases between. Per the germline V gene, CDR1 is SGHAT and CDR2 is FQNNGV. CDR3 amino acids: CASSLGSRGAETQYF. CDR3 nucleotides: TGTGCCAGCAGCTTAGGGAGCCGGGGGGCCGAGACCCAGTACTTC.

The CDR3 nucleotides read TGCGCCAGCAGTCGGACTAGCGGGGGGACGAAGACCCAGTACTTC. The encoded protein is CASSRTSGGTKTQYF. The rearrangement links TRBV5-1 to TRBJ2-5; 14 bases align to TRBD2. The germline gives CDR1 SGHRS, CDR2 YFSETQ. The CDR3 has 15 amino acids. V was clipped by 5 bases and J by 6 bases; unmatched bases: 6. The full variable domain, its missing parts supplied by reference TRBV5-1 and TRBJ2-5, is KAGVTQTPRYLIKTRGQQVTLSCSPISGHRSVSWYQQTPGQGLQFLFEYFSETQRNKGNFPGRFSGRQFSNSRSEMNVSTLELGDSALYLCASSRTSGGTKTQYFGPGTRLLVL.

This clone was detected only a few times. The rearrangement joins TRBV2 to TRBJ1-2; tentative D call: TRBD1 (5 bases). This CDR3 region has 12 residues. Germline CDR1 and CDR2: SNHLY and FYNNEI. The V gene lost 8 bases and the J gene lost 3 bases, with 10 bases spanning the gap. DNA of the CDR3: TGTGCCAGCCCACGGGGGTACTATGGCTACACCTTC. Its translation is CASPRGYYGYTF.

The chain is built from TRBV11-2 and TRBJ1-4; a possible D gene is TRBD1 (5 bases). Germline V gene sequence: CDR1 SGHAT, CDR2 FQNNGV. The CDR3 covers 16 residues. The V gene lost 5 bases and the J gene lost 10 bases, with 23 bases spanning the gap. The CDR3 loop reads CASSNPGRPGGGKLFF. The CDR3 nucleotides read TGTGCCAGCAGCAACCCGGGGCGGCCCGGGGGGGGAAAACTGTTTTTT. The complete variable domain, with remaining parts taken from reference TRBV11-2 and TRBJ1-4, reads EAGVAQSPRYKIIEKRQSVAFWCNPISGHATLYWYQQILGQGPKLLIQFQNNGVVDDSQLPKDRFSAERLKGVDSTLKIQPAKLEDSAVYLCASSNPGRPGGGKLFFGSGTQLSVL.

The V call is TRBV30, the J call TRBJ1-4; maybe TRBD1 (5 bases). Per germline, CDR1 GTSNPN and CDR2 SVGIG (reference sequence). Between the trimmed V and J ends, which lost 2 bases and 7 bases, there was a span of 17 bases. The CDR3 extends over 15 amino acids. The CDR3, as DNA: TGTGCCTGGAGTCGGGACTCCACGGGCGGTGAAAAACTGTTTTTT. Its translation: CAWSRDSTGGEKLFF. Full variable domain (outside the CDR3, taken from reference TRBV30 and TRBJ1-4): SQTIHQWPATLVQPVGSPLSLECTVEGTSNPNLYWYRQAAGRGLQLLFYSVGIGQISSEVPQNLSASRPQDRQFILSSKKLLLSDSGFYLCAWSRDSTGGEKLFFGSGTQLSVL.

The J gene is TRBJ2-1, the V gene TRBV20-1; D gene ambiguous. Germline values: CDR1 DFQATT, CDR2 SNEGSKA (reference sequence). CDR3 length equals 10 residues. Trimming left V 6 bases short and J 4 bases short, with 4 bases between. In DNA, the CDR3 is TGCAGTGCAATATACAATGAGCAGTTCTTC. Amino acids: CSAIYNEQFF.

This chain links TRBV4-1 with TRBJ2-7; the D gene is possibly TRBD2 (6 bases). Germline CDR1 reads MGHRA; CDR2 reads YSYEKL. There are 16 residues in the CDR3. V lost 0 bases and J 2 bases, leaving 14 bases between the germline ends. The CDR3 sequence: CASSQEDSGLTYEQYF. Written as DNA, the CDR3 is TGCGCCAGCAGCCAAGAGGATAGCGGCCTTACCTACGAGCAGTACTTC.

This chain connects TRBV19 to TRBJ2-2; 9 bases fit TRBD1. The CDR3 length is 16 residues. Trimming removed 1 base from V and 6 bases from J; junction bases left unmatched: 6. Germline V gene sequence: CDR1 LNHDA, CDR2 SQIVND (reference sequence). CDR3 sequence: CASSIAPGQGAGELFF. DNA of the CDR3: TGTGCCAGTAGTATAGCTCCGGGACAGGGTGCCGGGGAGCTGTTTTTT.

This rearrangement joins TRBV6-6 to TRBJ1-1; D might be TRBD1 (5 bases). The CDR3 has 14 residues. The V and J ends lost 2 bases and 2 bases respectively, with 9 bases between them. Germline assignment: CDR1 MNHNY and CDR2 SVGAGI (reference sequence). The CDR3 region has the DNA TGTGCCAGCAGTTACAACGGGGGAAACACTGAAGCTTTCTTT. Translating it yields CASSYNGGNTEAFF.

This CDR3 is CASSYEGGTDTQYF. The CDR3 nucleotides read TGCGCCAGCAGCTACGAGGGGGGCACAGATACGCAGTATTTT. The chain employs TRBV5-1 and TRBJ2-3; D may be TRBD1 (6 bases). The CDR3 sequence is 14 residues long. The ends were cut back, 3 bases at V and 1 base at J, with 9 bases in the middle. Germline V lookup: CDR1 SGHRS, CDR2 YFSETQ.

The chain is built from TRBV4-1 and TRBJ2-5; 8 bases match TRBD2. The CDR3 has 13 residues. CDR1 is MGHRA and CDR2 is YSYEKL in the germline V gene. V was clipped by 6 bases and J by 2 bases; unmatched bases: 2. In DNA, the CDR3 is TGCGCCAGCAGAGCGGGGGATCAAGAGACCCAGTACTTC. Amino acid sequence: CASRAGDQETQYF.

The chain employs TRBV11-2 and TRBJ1-3, with TRBD1 matching over 9 bases. Germline CDR1 and CDR2: SGHAT and FQNNGV. The junction had 4 bases not matched to a gene; V was cut back by 1 base and J by 3 bases. The CDR3 contains 16 residues. The DNA for the CDR3 is TGTGCCAGCAGCTTAGGAGGACAGGGGAGTGGAAACACCATATATTTT. Amino acids: CASSLGGQGSGNTIYF.

This sequence joins TRBV7-6 and TRBJ1-3; possible D gene TRBD1, 5 bases. The CDR3 is 15 residues long. The V end was cut by 5 bases, the J end by 1 base, with 12 bases between. Germline loops: CDR1 SGHVS, CDR2 FNYEAQ. This CDR3 is CASSPDGGSGNTIYF. The CDR3 nucleotides are TGTGCCAGCAGCCCGGACGGGGGATCTGGAAACACCATATATTTT.

The chain combines TRBV28 with TRBJ1-3, with TRBD1 matching over 7 bases. In germline, CDR1 is MDHEN, CDR2 SYDVKM. V shed 6 bases, J shed 2 bases, and the junction held 4 bases outside the gene matches. The CDR3 sequence is 14 residues long. The CDR3 bases are TGTGCCAGCAGGGGGACAGAGACTGGAAACACCATATATTTT. This codes for CASRGTETGNTIYF.

This clone came up a few times. This sequence joins TRBV4-1 and TRBJ2-7; 9 bases map to TRBD2. Trimming at V came to 0 bases and at J to 1 base, leaving 1 base not matched to a gene. The germline CDR1 and CDR2 sequences are MGHRA and YSYEKL. The CDR3 covers 15 residues. DNA for the CDR3: TGCGCCAGCAGCCAAGATAGCGGGGGTTCCTACGAGCAGTACTTC. Its protein is CASSQDSGGSYEQYF.

As concerns this clone: The junction departs from the called germline gene at one end, perhaps through a read error. J is TRBJ2-2 and V is TRBV7-9; D uncertain. Germline CDR1 and CDR2: SEHNR and FQNEAQ (reference sequence). This CDR3 spans 13 amino acids. CDR3 nucleotide sequence: TGTTCCAGCAGCAACTTGAACACCGGGGAGCTGTTTTTT. This codes for CSSSNLNTGELFF.

The gene calls are TRBV7-2 and TRBJ2-7; a weak D match, TRBD1 (5 bases). The CDR3 covers 15 residues. From germline, CDR1 is SGHTA and CDR2 FQGNSA. Trimming took 6 bases from V and 1 from J, leaving 16 bases between them. CDR3 protein: CASSRLPTGSYEQYF. The CDR3 DNA reads TGTGCCAGCAGTCGATTACCCACAGGTTCCTACGAGCAGTACTTC.

This rearrangement joins TRBV6-1 to TRBJ1-6, with TRBD1 matching over 8 bases. Looked up from germline, CDR1 is MNHNS and CDR2 is SASEGT. The CDR3 length is 14 residues. After removal of 6 bases from V and 10 bases from J, the junction contained 8 bases not matched to a gene. The DNA for the CDR3 is TGTGCCAGCAGACCCAGGGGGCTGGGGTCACCCCTCCACTTT. Translating gives CASRPRGLGSPLHF.

V and J are TRBV29-1 and TRBJ2-2, with D maybe TRBD2 (5 bases). The CDR3 has 13 amino acids. Germline V gene sequence: CDR1 SQVTM, CDR2 ANQGSEA. With 4 bases removed from V and 5 bases from J, the gap between germline ends came to 11 bases. The DNA for the CDR3 is TGCAGCGTTGGCTACGGGGATACCGGGGAGCTGTTTTTT. This encodes CSVGYGDTGELFF.

The rearrangement joins TRBV25-1 to TRBJ2-2; D unclear. V was clipped by 3 bases and J by 6 bases, with 11 bases between them. The germline gives CDR1 MGHDK, CDR2 SYGVNS. The CDR3 extends over 14 amino acids. The CDR3 region has the DNA TGTGCCAGCAGTGACACGACGGCGGCCGGGGAGCTGTTTTTT. Encoded protein: CASSDTTAAGELFF.

The chain links TRBV6-6 to TRBJ2-7; D ambiguous. The germline V and J ends were trimmed by 6 bases and 5 bases, with 14 bases remaining between them. The CDR3 runs 13 residues. CDR1 MNHNY and CDR2 SVGAGI come from the germline V gene (reference sequence). The CDR3 loop reads CASSPKAVDEQYF. The CDR3 nucleotides read TGTGCCAGCAGCCCCAAGGCGGTGGACGAGCAGTACTTC.

A single count supports this clone. The chain is built from TRBV13 and TRBJ2-5, with D maybe TRBD1 (5 bases). Germline CDR1 PRHDT, CDR2 FYEKMQ (reference sequence). This CDR3 is built from 14 residues. The V end lost 0 bases, the J end lost 5 bases, and 10 bases lay between the germline ends. DNA of the CDR3: TGTGCCAGCAGCTTAGGAGGGGCGGTCGAGACCCAGTACTTC. This sequence encodes CASSLGGAVETQYF.

The chain combines TRBV6-6 with TRBJ2-3; unclear D gene. The CDR3 is made up of 14 amino acids. Per germline, CDR1 MNHNY and CDR2 SVGAGI (reference sequence). The V end was cut by 7 bases, the J end by 0 bases, with 11 bases between. CDR3 sequence reads: CASTDEPSTDTQYF. The CDR3 region has the DNA TGTGCCAGCACCGATGAGCCTAGCACAGATACGCAGTATTTT.

This chain connects TRBV7-3 to TRBJ1-1, with D maybe TRBD1 (5 bases). CDR1 is SGHTA and CDR2 is FQGTGA in the germline V gene. The ends were cut back, 5 bases at V and 0 bases at J, with 19 bases in the middle. The CDR3 totals 17 residues. CDR3 protein: CASSPGGGRSMNTEAFF. CDR3 DNA: TGTGCCAGCAGCCCGGGGGGGGGTCGTAGCATGAACACTGAAGCTTTCTTT.

The gene calls are TRBV5-1 and TRBJ1-6; 9 nucleotides line up with TRBD1. Trimming took 4 bases from V and 0 from J; bases not matched to a gene: 11. Germline V CDR1 and CDR2: SGHRS, YFSETQ. The length of the CDR3 is 19 residues. The CDR3 here is CASSQRGQGKSSYNSPLHF. CDR3 sequence (DNA): TGCGCCAGCAGCCAAAGGGGACAGGGCAAAAGCTCCTATAATTCACCCCTCCACTTT.

J is TRBJ1-2 and V is TRBV4-1, with TRBD1 identical over 8 bases. The CDR3 is made up of 15 amino acids. Trimming cost V 1 base and J 7 bases; bases outside gene matches: 8. Germline CDR1 and CDR2: MGHRA and YSYEKL. In nucleotides, the CDR3 is TGCGCCAGCAGCCAAGGAGGACAGGGCCTATGTGGCTACACCTTC. It encodes CASSQGGQGLCGYTF.